The T cell receptor beta chain under discussion was sequenced for a study of identical twins. A universal primer site was incorporated via template switching, and the cDNA contained unique molecular identifiers. Via MiXCR, TCRdb re-called the 5' RACE reads, giving one row per CDR3 protein. The sample records 500,000 to 550,000 distinct CDR3 sequences, about 20% being singletons. This CDR3 is 14 amino acids long. Germline CDR1 DFQATT, CDR2 SNEGSKA (reference sequence). In this sample, this clonotype turned up a few times. The junction and the germline gene differ at one end; a read error may be behind it. The same data also went into a second study, on T cells expressing NK-cell markers. That publication notes: Serological testing identified seven of the eight sequenced donors as HCMV-seropositive and one as seronegative. A range of about 1.0-7.0% of CD8+ T cells consisted of dominant NKG2C+ clonotypes in 5 to 7 donors. A few donors showed these clonotypes also leading the CD3+CD56-NKG2C+ fraction.

V is TRBV20-1 and J is TRBJ2-1; a weak D match, TRBD2 (7 bases). The sequence was obtained from a young woman in good health. The sequencing sample was made of CD4+ T cells sorted from blood. DNA of the CDR3: TGCTGTGCAGTGAGGGGGGGGGCCTACAATGAGCAGTTCTTC. The encoded protein is CCAVRGGAYNEQFF.